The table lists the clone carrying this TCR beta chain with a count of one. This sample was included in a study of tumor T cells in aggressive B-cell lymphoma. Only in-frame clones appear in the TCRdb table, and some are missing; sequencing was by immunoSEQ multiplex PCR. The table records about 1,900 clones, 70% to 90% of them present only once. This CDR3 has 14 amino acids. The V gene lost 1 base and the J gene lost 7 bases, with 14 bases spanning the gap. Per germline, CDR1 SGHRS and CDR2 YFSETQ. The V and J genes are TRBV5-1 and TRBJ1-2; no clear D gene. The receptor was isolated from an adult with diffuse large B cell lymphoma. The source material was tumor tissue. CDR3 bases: TGCGCCAGCAGCTTGATTGGAGGAGGCTCTGGCTACACCTTC. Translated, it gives CASSLIGGGSGYTF.